This T cell receptor (beta chain) was documented in a study of somatic mutations in cytotoxic T cells in rheumatoid arthritis. The data were produced by immunoSEQ multiplex PCR, yet TCRdb's version contains in-frame clones alone and is incomplete. The sample lists about 10,000 clones, around four fifths occurring once. Of note for this clone: What it binds is not known.

The CDR3 contains 16 residues. CDR1 and CDR2 (germline): LGHNA, YSLEER. Between the trimmed V and J ends, which lost 0 bases and 4 bases, there was a span of 13 bases. CD4+ and CD8+ cells were isolated by positive magnetic bead selection, with purity checked by flow cytometry. The study, taken as a whole, reports: Greater age accompanied higher CD8+ clonality in rheumatoid arthritis patients, a pattern that was absent in healthy controls. A single CD8+ clone exceeded 20% of CD8+ cells in about an eighth of the roughly 60 patients.

This sequence joins TRBV4-3 and TRBJ2-1, with D tentatively TRBD2 (6 bases). Material for sequencing was CD8+ T cells sorted from blood. The clonotype originates from a man aged 50 or older in good health. This CDR3 reads CASSQDGLAKYNEQFF. DNA of the CDR3: TGCGCCAGCAGCCAAGATGGTCTAGCGAAGTACAATGAGCAGTTCTTC.